This T cell receptor (beta chain) derives from a study of blood T cell repertoires in COVID-19. Whole-study context: Sites across the United States, Italy and Spain contributed samples from acute and convalescent COVID-19. In each case, the material was cDNA or gDNA derived from T cells, B-cell-depleted T cells, or PBMCs.

In the authors' methods: Amplification with reference gene primers provided the estimates of nucleated cell counts. Sequencing was performed with immunoSEQ multiplex PCR; in TCRdb, only in-frame clones are kept and a portion is missing. The DNA was the basis for D and trimming; V, J and clone size are from that table. The sample shows tens of thousands of clones, approximately 89% of them seen only once. The V gene's germline CDR1 is MNHNY and CDR2 SVGAGI (reference sequence). The CDR3 length is 14 residues. Unmatched junction bases numbered 4, after V lost 6 bases and J lost 2 bases. The origin of this receptor is a man aged 50 to 59 with acute or convalescent COVID-19. J is TRBJ1-3 and V is TRBV6-6, with 7 bases matching TRBD1. The specimen was peripheral blood. CDR3 protein: CASRQDRAGNTIYF. The CDR3 coding sequence is TGTGCCAGCAGACAAGACAGGGCTGGAAACACCATATATTTT.